Listed below are T cell receptor beta chains from one sample, sequenced in a study of CD8+ T cells in alopecia areata. Sequencing used immunoSEQ multiplex PCR; TCRdb keeps in-frame clones, though not all of them. The sample consists of roughly 150,000 clones, roughly 48% of them appearing once. The sequenced sample was CD4+ T cells sorted from blood. All receptors derive from a human donor with alopecia areata. Both conserved end residues are part of each CDR3. A D gene is named only where the DNA matches it firmly. Clone size is given for some rows only: seen once, a few or many times, or a class if the clone is expanded.

v_gene	abundance	j_gene	d_gene	CDR3nt	CDR3aa
TRBV5-1	few	TRBJ2-7	TRBD2	TGCGCCAGCAGCTTGCTAGCGGGTAGGAGCTCCTACGAGCAGTACTTC	CASSLLAGRSSYEQYF
TRBV27	NA	TRBJ2-7	NA	TGTGCCAGCAGTTTATCGAGGGGGTCCTACGAGCAGTACTTC	CASSLSRGSYEQYF
TRBV9	NA	TRBJ1-1	TRBD1	TGTGCCAGCAGCGCCAACAGGGGGGACACTGAAGCTTTCTTT	CASSANRGDTEAFF
TRBV7-2	few	TRBJ2-3	NA	TGTGCCAGCAGTTCATACACAGATACGCAGTATTTT	CASSSYTDTQYF
TRBV30	NA	TRBJ2-7	NA	TGTGCCTGGAGGGGGGTGGCCTACGAGCAGTACTTC	CAWRGVAYEQYF
TRBV28	NA	TRBJ2-7	TRBD2	TGTGCCAGCAGTCGAGCGGGAGCCTACGAGCAGTACTTC	CASSRAGAYEQYF
TRBV30	few	TRBJ2-3	NA	TGTGCCTGGAGTGTAGGGCAGGGTTTGACAGATACGCAGTATTTT	CAWSVGQGLTDTQYF
TRBV20-1	NA	TRBJ1-1	NA	TGCAGTGCTAGAGATACTGAAGCTTTCTTT	CSARDTEAFF
TRBV29-1	NA	TRBJ1-1	TRBD1	TGCAGCGTTGAGGGACAGGAATTTACTGAAGCTTTCTTT	CSVEGQEFTEAFF
TRBV5-6	NA	TRBJ2-3	TRBD2	TGTGCCAGCAGCCCGGTTGGGCGGGAGGGCCGTACAGATACGCAGTATTTT	CASSPVGREGRTDTQYF
TRBV19	NA	TRBJ1-3	NA	TGTGCCAGTACCCCTAAGAGCCAAAACACCATATATTTT	CASTPKSQNTIYF
TRBV5-1	few	TRBJ2-2	NA	TGCGCCAGCAGCCCCTTGGCGGGAACACCCACCGGGGAGCTGTTTTTT	CASSPLAGTPTGELFF
TRBV25-1	NA	TRBJ2-3	TRBD2	TGTGCCAGCAGTGACACCGGGACTAGCGGGAGGGTTACAGATACGCAGTATTTT	CASSDTGTSGRVTDTQYF
TRBV7-3	NA	TRBJ2-1	TRBD2	TGTGCCAGCAGCCCCGGACTAGCGGCACCTGAGCAGTTCTTC	CASSPGLAAPEQFF
TRBV18	NA	TRBJ1-1	TRBD1	TGTGCCAGCTCACTCACAGGGGACACTGAAGCTTTCTTT	CASSLTGDTEAFF
TRBV29-1	NA	TRBJ2-7	NA	TGCAGCGTTAGCACAGGTGCCTACGAGCAGTACTTC	CSVSTGAYEQYF
TRBV7-3	NA	TRBJ1-2	NA	TGTGCCAGCAGTTCACAGCATAACTATGGCTACACCTTC	CASSSQHNYGYTF
TRBV5-1	few	TRBJ2-7	NA	TGCGCCAGCAGCTTGGGGGCCGAGCAGTACTTC	CASSLGAEQYF
TRBV27	few	TRBJ2-3	NA	TGTGCCAGCAGTTGGGGAAGCCGATGGGATACGCAGTATTTT	CASSWGSRWDTQYF
TRBV29-1	NA	TRBJ1-1	NA	TGCAGCGTTACACAAACGAACACTGAAGCTTTCTTT	CSVTQTNTEAFF
TRBV29-1	few	TRBJ2-5	NA	TGCAGCGGCGCCCGGGGAGTAGGGGAGACCCAGTACTTC	CSGARGVGETQYF
TRBV28	few	TRBJ2-1	NA	TGTGCCAGCAGTGAAACCCTAATGGACATGGAGTTCTTC	CASSETLMDMEFF
TRBV29-1	few	TRBJ2-1	NA	TGCAGCGTTGAAGATCGCCCTGAGCAGTTCTTC	CSVEDRPEQFF
TRBV7-9	NA	TRBJ2-4	TRBD1	TGTGCCAGCAGCCGGACAGGGGGACACCAGGACATTCAGTACTTC	CASSRTGGHQDIQYF
TRBV28	NA	TRBJ2-7	NA	TGTGCCAGCAGTTTATTGGCGGGACGCTCCTACGAGCAGTACTTC	CASSLLAGRSYEQYF
TRBV28	NA	TRBJ2-7	TRBD2	TGTGCCAGCAACTCCCCGGGACTAGCAAGACACGAGCAGTACTTC	CASNSPGLARHEQYF
TRBV30	NA	TRBJ2-7	NA	TGTGCCTGGAGTGTACCCCCGGACAGCTACGAGCAGTACTTC	CAWSVPPDSYEQYF
TRBV15	NA	TRBJ1-1	NA	TGTGCCACCAGCAGACCAACAGGGCTCCTGAACACTGAAGCTTTCTTT	CATSRPTGLLNTEAFF
TRBV5-1	NA	TRBJ1-2	NA	TGCGCCAGCAGCTCGGACGGGAACTATGGCTACACCTTC	CASSSDGNYGYTF
TRBV19	NA	TRBJ2-2	NA	TGTGCCAGTAGTTACAGGTTCGCCGGGGAGCTGTTTTTT	CASSYRFAGELFF
TRBV30	NA	TRBJ1-4	NA	TGTGCCTGGACAGTGGCGGGGGGTGGTGAAAAACTGTTTTTT	CAWTVAGGGEKLFF
TRBV29-1	NA	TRBJ1-1	NA	TGCAGCGTTGGGAACACTGAAGCTTTCTTT	CSVGNTEAFF
TRBV18	NA	TRBJ2-3	NA	TGTGCCAGCTCACCACTGGCGAGAAGCACAGATACGCAGTATTTT	CASSPLARSTDTQYF
TRBV6-5	few	TRBJ2-1	TRBD1	TGTGCCAGCAGTACTCCGGGACAGGGTCGGAATGAGCAGTTCTTC	CASSTPGQGRNEQFF
TRBV2	few	TRBJ2-7	TRBD1	TGTGCCAGCAGAGGGTCGGGACAGGACTACTACGAGCAGTACTTC	CASRGSGQDYYEQYF
TRBV29-1	few	TRBJ2-5	TRBD2	TGCAGCGGACTAGCGGGAGGAGGAGAGACCCAGTACTTC	CSGLAGGGETQYF
TRBV2	few	TRBJ2-2	TRBD2	TGTGCCAGCAAGGGGACTAGCGGCTACACCGGGGAGCTGTTTTTT	CASKGTSGYTGELFF
TRBV27	few	TRBJ1-1	NA	TGTGCCAGTCGACCAGGGTGGAGCACTGAAGCTTTCTTT	CASRPGWSTEAFF
TRBV7-2	NA	TRBJ2-1	NA	TGTGCCAGCAGCTTAGCCTTCAGGGCGTTCTCCTACAATGAGCAGTTCTTC	CASSLAFRAFSYNEQFF
TRBV28	NA	TRBJ1-2	NA	TGTGCCAGCAGTCCACCACGACAGCGTTCTTATGGCTACACCTTC	CASSPPRQRSYGYTF
TRBV2	NA	TRBJ2-5	NA	TGTGCCAGCACCATCGGAGAGACCCAGTACTTC	CASTIGETQYF
TRBV28	NA	TRBJ1-2	TRBD1	TGTGCCAGCACGAATCCCCAACGACAGGGACCCTATGGCTACACCTTC	CASTNPQRQGPYGYTF
TRBV29-1	NA	TRBJ1-3	NA	TGCAGCGTTGCAGTTCAAGTTGGAAACACCATATATTTT	CSVAVQVGNTIYF